The 32 T cell receptor beta chains below all came from one sample that was sequenced in a study of blood T cell repertoires in COVID-19. The repertoire was sequenced with immunoSEQ multiplex PCR; TCRdb's copy has only in-frame clones and lacks some. The profile shows some 120,000 clones, 70% to 90% of them singletons. Sequenced input: peripheral blood. The receptors derive from a woman aged 60 to 75 with acute or convalescent COVID-19.

The CDR3 sequence is CASSGPTSGRDEQFF. The CDR3 region has the DNA TGTGCCAGCAGCGGACCGACTAGCGGGAGAGATGAGCAGTTCTTC. The V and J genes are TRBV2 and TRBJ2-1; 12 bases fit TRBD2. V lost 6 bases, J lost 8 bases, and 8 bases stayed unmatched. The CDR3 loop spans 15 amino acids. Germline-derived CDR1 and CDR2 are SNHLY and FYNNEI.

This chain connects TRBV6-5 to TRBJ1-5; no definite D call. This CDR3 is built from 14 residues. V was pared by 6 bases and J by 0 bases, with 9 bases between. Per germline, CDR1 MNHEY and CDR2 SVGAGI. The CDR3 is CASSNQNSNQPQHF. Here the CDR3 DNA reads TGTGCCAGCAGCAATCAAAATAGCAATCAGCCCCAGCATTTT.

Written as DNA, the CDR3 is TGTGCCAGCAGCTTATTCGGACTAGCGGAAAATGAGCAGTTCTTC. Translation gives CASSLFGLAENEQFF. The J gene is TRBJ2-1, the V gene TRBV7-2; 10 bases line up with TRBD2. In germline, CDR1 is SGHTA, CDR2 FQGNSA. With 2 bases clipped from V and 7 bases from J, the junction kept 5 bases outside the gene matches. This CDR3 is 15 amino acids long.

This chain joins TRBV15 and TRBJ1-3; 10 nucleotides agree with TRBD1. This CDR3 is 16 amino acids long. Germline V CDR1 and CDR2: LNHNV, YYDKDF (reference sequence). The trim removed 6 bases at V and 3 bases at J, leaving 8 bases unmatched. The CDR3 DNA sequence: TGTGCCACCAGTTCGTCCCGGGACAGGGGTGGAAACACCATATATTTT. The encoded protein is CATSSSRDRGGNTIYF.

The V call is TRBV7-3, the J call TRBJ2-2; D perhaps matches TRBD1 (6 bases). Between the trimmed V and J ends, which lost 5 bases and 5 bases, there was a span of 15 bases. The CDR3 spans 15 residues. Germline V lookup: CDR1 SGHTA, CDR2 FQGTGA. CDR3 bases: TGTGCCAGCAGCCTTACAGGGAAAGGGACCGGGGAGCTGTTTTTT. Its translation is CASSLTGKGTGELFF. The whole variable domain, filled in from reference TRBV7-3 and TRBJ2-2, reads GAGVSQTPSNKVTEKGKYVELRCDPISGHTALYWYRQSLGQGPEFLIYFQGTGAADDSGLPNDRFFAVRPEGSVSTLKIQRTERGDSAVYLCASSLTGKGTGELFFGEGSRLTVL.

This rearrangement joins TRBV27 to TRBJ2-1; weak D call: TRBD2 (5 bases). V was cut by 4 bases and J by 2 bases, with 9 bases left in between. This CDR3 is built from 14 residues. Germline-derived CDR1 and CDR2 are MNHEY and SMNVEV (reference sequence). CDR3 nucleotide sequence: TGTGCCAGCAGTTCCGAGGGCCCCTACAATGAGCAGTTCTTC. Protein product: CASSSEGPYNEQFF.

The chain combines TRBV29-1 with TRBJ1-4; unclear D gene. Per the germline V gene, CDR1 is SQVTM and CDR2 is ANQGSEA. Trimming removed 7 bases at V and 3 bases at J, with 12 bases between. CDR3 length: 13 amino acids. As DNA, the CDR3 is TGCAGCGCCGGAGGTGGAGCTAATGAAAAACTGTTTTTT. Its protein product is CSAGGGANEKLFF.

This chain connects TRBV5-8 to TRBJ1-1; no clear D. The V end was cut by 5 bases, the J end by 4 bases, with 12 bases between. Germline V gene lookup returns CDR1 SGHTS and CDR2 YDEGEE. The CDR3 runs 13 residues. DNA for the CDR3: TGTGCCAGCAGTCGAGAACGGAGCACTGAAGCTTTCTTT. Residues: CASSRERSTEAFF.

The chain uses TRBV24-1 and TRBJ2-7; 9 bases agree with TRBD2. The junction had 10 bases not matched to a gene; V was cut back by 3 bases and J by 5 bases. Germline values: CDR1 KGHDR, CDR2 SFDVKD. The CDR3 contains 16 residues. The CDR3 DNA reads as TGTGCCACCAGTGATGGACTAGCGCCGAATATGAACGAGCAGTACTTC. This codes for CATSDGLAPNMNEQYF.

The V and J genes are TRBV5-4 and TRBJ2-1; TRBD1 matches 9 bases. J was trimmed by 5 bases and V by 4 bases; bases with no gene match: 4. There are 14 residues in the CDR3. The germline CDR1 and CDR2 sequences are SGHNT and YYREEE (reference sequence). The CDR3 spells CASSPRDRDNEQFF. CDR3 DNA sequence: TGTGCCAGCAGCCCCCGGGACAGGGACAATGAGCAGTTCTTC.

The chain uses TRBV19 and TRBJ1-3; TRBD1 is a possible D gene (5 bases). CDR3 length: 17 residues. The germline V gene has CDR1 LNHDA and CDR2 SQIVND (reference sequence). V gave up 7 bases and J gave up 0 bases, with 19 bases separating them. The DNA for the CDR3 is TGTGCCAGTACCCGAGGAAGGGGATTCAGCTCTGGAAACACCATATATTTT. Its translation is CASTRGRGFSSGNTIYF.

The chain employs TRBV4-2 and TRBJ1-5; D is unresolved. Germline CDR1 LGHNA, CDR2 YNFKEQ. There are 16 residues in the CDR3. Trimming left V 1 base short and J 5 bases short, with 15 bases between. CDR3 nucleotides: TGTGCCAGCAGCCAAGTTGCGGGTCAAAGGGATCAGCCCCAGCATTTT. It translates to CASSQVAGQRDQPQHF.

The chain has TRBV2 and TRBJ1-1, with TRBD1 identical over 8 bases. The ends lost 7 bases at V and 4 bases at J; junction bases unmatched: 8. The CDR3 covers 14 residues. Germline assignment: CDR1 SNHLY and CDR2 FYNNEI. The CDR3: CASNRQGAGTEAFF. The CDR3 DNA is TGTGCCAGCAATCGGCAGGGGGCAGGCACTGAAGCTTTCTTT.

This clone came up once. The chain joins TRBV28 to TRBJ1-2; 11 bases agree with TRBD1. Germline CDR1 is MDHEN and CDR2 is SYDVKM. The CDR3 extends over 14 amino acids. The V gene end was trimmed by 6 bases and the J gene end by 5 bases; junction bases not matched to a gene: 5. CDR3 in DNA: TGTGCCAGCAGGGACAGGGGGCGGGAGTATGGCTACACCTTC. It codes for CASRDRGREYGYTF.

The rearrangement links TRBV7-8 to TRBJ1-1; 7 bases are a match to TRBD1. Germline V gene data show CDR1 as SGHVS and CDR2 as FQNEAQ. V gave up 5 bases and J gave up 10 bases; unmatched junction bases: 13. The CDR3 consists of 14 residues. DNA for the CDR3: TGTGCCAGCAGCAAAGCAGGACAGGCGGGGTTAGCTTTCTTT. It codes for CASSKAGQAGLAFF.

The chain uses TRBV7-2 and TRBJ2-1; 13 positions match TRBD2. The CDR3 has 13 amino acids. Per germline, CDR1 SGHTA and CDR2 FQGNSA. V was pared by 4 bases and J by 10 bases, with 1 base of the junction left unmatched. CDR3 residues: CASSWGLAGEQFF. In DNA form, the CDR3 reads TGTGCCAGCAGCTGGGGACTAGCGGGAGAGCAGTTCTTC.

V gene TRBV6-5 combines with J gene TRBJ1-2, with D unresolved. Germline values: CDR1 MNHEY, CDR2 SVGAGI. There are 14 residues in the CDR3. The germline V and J ends were trimmed by 3 bases and 0 bases, with 8 bases remaining between them. CDR3 region: CASSYLRANYGYTF. In nucleotides, the CDR3 is TGTGCCAGCAGTTATTTGAGGGCTAACTATGGCTACACCTTC.

The rearrangement links TRBV5-1 to TRBJ2-1, with D possibly matching TRBD2 (5 bases). Between the trimmed V and J ends, which lost 2 bases and 0 bases, there was a span of 21 bases. The CDR3 length is 19 residues. Per germline, CDR1 SGHRS and CDR2 YFSETQ. The CDR3: CASSLPRTLPQSSYNEQFF. The CDR3 nucleotides read TGCGCCAGCAGCTTACCCCGGACTCTGCCCCAAAGCTCCTACAATGAGCAGTTCTTC.

The rearrangement uses TRBV9 and TRBJ2-3, with D perhaps matching TRBD2 (7 bases). The germline gives CDR1 SGDLS, CDR2 YYNGEE. The V end was cut by 1 base, the J end by 2 bases, with 14 bases between. This CDR3 has 16 residues. The CDR3 sequence is CASSVSPGDYTDTQYF. CDR3 sequence (DNA): TGTGCCAGCAGCGTAAGTCCAGGGGACTACACAGATACGCAGTATTTT.

V usage is TRBV29-1 and J usage is TRBJ2-5; the match to TRBD1 covers 7 bases. The ends lost 5 bases at V and 3 bases at J; junction bases unmatched: 6. The CDR3 is 13 amino acids. Per germline, CDR1 SQVTM and CDR2 ANQGSEA. The DNA for the CDR3 is TGCAGCGTTCGGGACAGCGACAAAGAGACCCAGTACTTC. Its protein product is CSVRDSDKETQYF.

J is TRBJ1-1 and V is TRBV11-3; D not certain. Germline V CDR1 and CDR2: SGHNT, YENEEA. The CDR3 spans 15 residues. Trimming removed 1 base at V and 0 bases at J, with 9 bases between. CDR3 loop: CASSLGSEMNTEAFF. The CDR3 DNA follows: TGTGCCAGCAGCTTAGGAAGCGAGATGAACACTGAAGCTTTCTTT.

The chain is built from TRBV29-1 and TRBJ1-1; 8 nucleotides align to TRBD1. The CDR3 has 12 amino acids. Germline loops: CDR1 SQVTM, CDR2 ANQGSEA. Trimming at V came to 4 bases and at J to 5 bases, leaving 3 bases not matched to a gene. CDR3 in DNA: TGCAGCGTTGCGACAGGGGTTACTGAAGCTTTCTTT. Its translation is CSVATGVTEAFF.

This clone was observed once. This chain links TRBV19 with TRBJ1-6, with unresolved D. V shed 1 base and J shed 10 bases, with 11 bases lying between them. The CDR3 totals 14 residues. Germline V CDR1 and CDR2: LNHDA, SQIVND (reference sequence). In DNA form, the CDR3 reads TGTGCCAGTAGTATAGGTCAGGTCGTCTCACCCCTCCACTTT. Translation gives CASSIGQVVSPLHF. The variable domain in full, with the rest retrieved from reference TRBV19 and TRBJ1-6, is DGGITQSPKYLFRKEGQNVTLSCEQNLNHDAMYWYRQDPGQGLRLIYYSQIVNDFQKGDIAEGYSVSREKKESFPLTVTSAQKNPTAFYLCASSIGQVVSPLHFGNGTRLTVT.

The gene calls are TRBV5-4 and TRBJ2-3, with no clear D. CDR3 length: 13 residues. CDR1 is SGHNT and CDR2 is YYREEE in the germline V gene (reference sequence). V lost 4 bases to trimming and J lost 6 bases, with 12 bases between them. CDR3 sequence: CASSPTTGDTQYF. The CDR3 nucleotides are TGTGCCAGCAGCCCAACGACCGGGGATACGCAGTATTTT.

The chain carries TRBV4-1 and TRBJ2-1, with TRBD2 identical over 12 bases. Germline-derived CDR1 and CDR2 are MGHRA and YSYEKL. The trim removed 4 bases at V and 4 bases at J, leaving 5 bases unmatched. The CDR3 has 16 amino acids. DNA of the CDR3: TGCGCCAGCAGCCCGACTAGCGGGGGAACTTACAATGAGCAGTTCTTC. It codes for CASSPTSGGTYNEQFF.

The chain has TRBV7-6 and TRBJ2-5, with 7 bases that match TRBD2. The V and J ends lost 3 bases and 6 bases, in that order; junction bases with no gene match: 19. Germline V gives CDR1 SGHVS, CDR2 FNYEAQ. The CDR3 extends over 18 amino acids. CDR3 bases: TGTGCCAGCAGCTTTATAGTGCGAGGCGGGAGATCGGGGAAGACCCAGTACTTC. As protein: CASSFIVRGGRSGKTQYF. The full variable domain, with the rest looked up from reference TRBV7-6 and TRBJ2-5, is GAGVSQSPRYKVTKRGQDVALRCDPISGHVSLYWYRQALGQGPEFLTYFNYEAQQDKSGLPNDRFSAERPEGSISTLTIQRTEQRDSAMYRCASSFIVRGGRSGKTQYFGPGTRLLVL.

This clone was counted between two and nine times. The chain carries TRBV28 and TRBJ1-1; D not resolved. V dropped 5 bases and J dropped 4 bases, with 5 bases sitting between them. CDR1 and CDR2 from the germline V gene are MDHEN and SYDVKM. The CDR3 is made up of 11 amino acids. For the CDR3, the DNA is TGTGCCAGCAGTCCCCGCACTGAAGCTTTCTTT. Protein product: CASSPRTEAFF.

This sequence joins TRBV11-2 and TRBJ2-7; 7 bases line up with TRBD1. With V trimmed by 2 bases and J by 2 bases, 3 bases remained unmatched. This CDR3 spans 14 amino acids. In germline, CDR1 is SGHAT, CDR2 FQNNGV. CDR3 sequence reads: CASSLNRGPYEQYF. The CDR3, as DNA: TGTGCCAGCAGCTTAAACAGGGGACCCTACGAGCAGTACTTC.

The V call is TRBV6-1, the J call TRBJ1-3, with 7 bases that match TRBD1. Germline CDR1 and CDR2: MNHNS and SASEGT. After removal of 6 bases from V and 4 bases from J, the junction contained 6 bases not matched to a gene. The length of the CDR3 is 14 residues. DNA for the CDR3: TGTGCCAGCAGCCCACAGGGGACGGGAAACACCATATATTTT. It translates to CASSPQGTGNTIYF.

CDR3 residues: CASSADRGQNGYTF. CDR3 sequence (DNA): TGTGCCAGCAGCGCGGACAGGGGGCAGAATGGCTACACCTTC. The V and J genes are TRBV2 and TRBJ1-2, with TRBD1 identical over 11 bases. Per germline, CDR1 SNHLY and CDR2 FYNNEI. This CDR3 region has 14 residues. V gave up 6 bases and J gave up 6 bases; unmatched junction bases: 6. The complete variable domain, with remaining parts taken from reference TRBV2 and TRBJ1-2, reads EPEVTQTPSHQVTQMGQEVILRCVPISNHLYFYWYRQILGQKVEFLVSFYNNEISEKSEIFDDQFSVERPDGSNFTLKIRSTKLEDSAMYFCASSADRGQNGYTFGSGTRLTVV.

The gene calls are TRBV6-5 and TRBJ1-1; 7 positions agree with TRBD1. V lost 6 bases to trimming and J lost 5 bases; unmatched junction nucleotides: 9. Germline values: CDR1 MNHEY, CDR2 SVGAGI. The CDR3 runs to 14 residues. This CDR3 is CASRGGQLITEAFF. The CDR3 coding sequence is TGTGCCAGCAGGGGGGGACAGTTAATAACTGAAGCTTTCTTT.

This chain uses TRBV6-5 with TRBJ1-2; TRBD1 matches 9 bases. Germline values: CDR1 MNHEY, CDR2 SVGAGI. This CDR3 has 15 amino acids. The V segment lost 5 bases and the J segment 5 bases; nucleotides outside the gene matches: 9. CDR3 region: CASSQQGAGMYGYTF. The CDR3 nucleotides read TGTGCCAGCAGTCAACAGGGGGCGGGAATGTATGGCTACACCTTC.